Presented here are 6 T cell receptor beta chains from one specimen sequenced in a study of blood T cell repertoires in COVID-19. Clones were sequenced by immunoSEQ multiplex PCR, and TCRdb holds only the in-frame ones, with some missing. This table holds 130,000 to 150,000 clones, around 84% found once. Sequenced input: peripheral blood. Receptor source: a woman aged 45-59 years with acute or convalescent COVID-19.

This clone came up a few times. This chain joins TRBV28 and TRBJ1-4, with D hard to call. Germline assignment: CDR1 MDHEN and CDR2 SYDVKM. The CDR3 sequence is 12 residues long. V lost 8 bases to trimming and J lost 4 bases, with 8 bases between them. This chain's CDR3 is CASLGGNEKLFF. In nucleotides, the CDR3 is TGTGCCAGCTTAGGCGGTAATGAAAAACTGTTTTTT.

The chain has TRBV18 and TRBJ2-1; 7 bases map to TRBD1. CDR3 length: 14 amino acids. Germline CDR1 reads KGHSH; CDR2 reads LQKENI. V trimming: 5 bases; J trimming: 3 bases; junction bases outside the gene matches: 4. The CDR3 DNA sequence: TGTGCCAGCTCAAGGGACAGCCTCTACAATGAGCAGTTCTTC. As protein: CASSRDSLYNEQFF.

The table lists this clone with a count of one. V and J are TRBV6-4 and TRBJ1-2; TRBD1 is a possible D gene (5 bases). The CDR3 has 15 residues. V gave up 6 bases and J gave up 0 bases, with 14 bases separating them. Per germline, CDR1 MRHNA and CDR2 SNTAGT. CDR3 DNA sequence: TGTGCCAGCAGCTCCGACAGTGGAGCTAACTATGGCTACACCTTC. It yields the protein CASSSDSGANYGYTF.

The CDR3 bases are TGCGCCAGCAGCCAGGCACTAGGACGTAACTATGGCTACACCTTC. Translation: CASSQALGRNYGYTF. The gene calls are TRBV4-3 and TRBJ1-2, with D hard to call. CDR1 is LGHNA and CDR2 is YSLEER in the germline V gene. The germline V and J ends were trimmed by 3 bases and 1 base, with 12 bases remaining between them. CDR3 length equals 15 residues.

This clone has only one observation. The rearrangement uses TRBV7-9 and TRBJ1-6, with unresolved D. There are 14 residues in the CDR3. Germline V lookup: CDR1 SEHNR, CDR2 FQNEAQ (reference sequence). V was clipped by 5 bases and J by 10 bases, with 15 bases between them. Here the CDR3 DNA reads TGTGCCAGCAGCCCGACCGACTTTTGGTCACCCCTCCACTTT. This translates into CASSPTDFWSPLHF. Supplemented by reference TRBV7-9 and TRBJ1-6, the full variable domain reads DTGVSQNPRHKITKRGQNVTFRCDPISEHNRLYWYRQTLGQGPEFLTYFQNEAQLEKSRLLSDRFSAERPKGSFSTLEIQRTEQGDSAMYLCASSPTDFWSPLHFGNGTRLTVT.

The chain employs TRBV4-3 and TRBJ2-2; D is undetermined. Germline V CDR1 and CDR2: LGHNA, YSLEER. The CDR3 runs 12 residues. V shed 3 bases and J shed 8 bases, with 7 bases lying between them. CDR3 region: CASSHPAGELFF. The CDR3, as DNA: TGCGCCAGCAGCCATCCCGCGGGGGAGCTGTTTTTT.